The next 8 T cell receptor beta chains were all read from a single sample in a study of response to subunit inactivated influenza vaccine. TCRdb passed the RT-PCR reads through MiXCR, listing each CDR3 protein once. Of about 500,000 distinct CDR3 sequences listed, approximately 15% are singletons. The specimen was CD4+ T cells sorted from PBMCs, collected less than 30 months after vaccination. The receptors stem from a man aged 45 to 75 who received an inactivated influenza vaccine.

As for this clonotype: Given a much more abundant clone one base away, this may be a read error. The chain employs TRBV10-3 and TRBJ2-1, with TRBD2 identical over 13 bases. The CDR3 spans 15 residues. From germline, CDR1 is ENHRY and CDR2 SYGVKD. The CDR3 DNA is TGTGCCAGCAGTGGGACTAGCGGGGCCTACAATGAGCAGTTCTTC. Encoded protein: CASSGTSGAYNEQFF.

The V gene is TRBV29-1, the J gene TRBJ2-3; D is possibly TRBD1 (6 bases). The CDR3 is 15 amino acids. Germline V gives CDR1 SQVTM, CDR2 ANQGSEA. The V end lost 6 bases, the J end lost 2 bases, and 18 bases lay between the germline ends. The CDR3 loop reads CSVSHYRAPTDTQYF. The CDR3 nucleotides are TGCAGCGTGAGCCATTACAGGGCTCCCACAGATACGCAGTATTTT.

V and J are TRBV18 and TRBJ2-3, with D perhaps TRBD2 (6 bases). The V gene lost 1 base and the J gene lost 1 base, with 15 bases spanning the gap. Germline values: CDR1 KGHSH, CDR2 LQKENI. CDR3 size: 17 residues. CDR3 in amino acids: CASSPRTNSVGTDTQYF. The CDR3 DNA sequence: TGTGCCAGCTCACCACGGACTAACTCGGTCGGCACAGATACGCAGTATTTT.

CDR3 in DNA: TGTGCCAGCAGCCACCGGAGTTACAATGAGCAGTTCTTC. Translated, it gives CASSHRSYNEQFF. The chain has TRBV7-2 and TRBJ2-1; D gene uncertain. This CDR3 is built from 13 residues. Trimming took off 5 bases at V and 4 bases at J, with 9 bases between the two ends. Germline V gene sequence: CDR1 SGHTA, CDR2 FQGNSA.

The chain carries TRBV5-1 and TRBJ2-1; tentative D call: TRBD2 (7 bases). The V gene's germline CDR1 is SGHRS and CDR2 YFSETQ. Trimming shortened V by 3 bases and J by 4 bases, and 17 bases separated the two germline ends. This CDR3 has 16 amino acids. In DNA, the CDR3 is TGCGCCAGCAGCTCCGCTAGGGGGGGGCCATACAATGAGCAGTTCTTC. It codes for CASSSARGGPYNEQFF.

This clonotype was found a few times. The rearrangement links TRBV4-3 to TRBJ2-7; a possible D gene is TRBD1 (6 bases). The CDR3 has 15 residues. Deletions cut 2 bases from V and 0 bases from J, with 11 bases between. The V gene's germline CDR1 is LGHNA and CDR2 YSLEER. The CDR3 nucleotides are TGCGCCAGCAGCCAATACAGGGTGGGCTCCTACGAGCAGTACTTC. Its translation is CASSQYRVGSYEQYF.

This clonotype came up a few times. The chain carries TRBV5-1 and TRBJ2-1, with 8 nucleotides matching TRBD2. The V and J ends lost 2 bases and 6 bases, in that order; junction bases with no gene match: 4. There are 14 residues in the CDR3. The V gene's germline CDR1 is SGHRS and CDR2 YFSETQ. CDR3 sequence reads: CASSFGTRANEQFF. CDR3 bases: TGCGCCAGCAGCTTCGGGACTAGGGCCAATGAGCAGTTCTTC.

V gene TRBV6-2 or TRBV6-3 combines with J gene TRBJ2-1; D remains ambiguous. This CDR3 is 14 amino acids long. V gave up 7 bases and J gave up 3 bases, with 13 bases separating them. Germline CDR1 and CDR2: MNHEY and SVGEGT. This chain's CDR3 is CASTADAFYNEQFF. The CDR3 bases are TGTGCCAGCACCGCGGACGCATTCTACAATGAGCAGTTCTTC.